The text below deals with one TCR gamma chain. The sample holds other DNA sequences that translate to the same CDR3. V gave up 0 bases and J gave up 5 bases; unmatched junction bases: 4. CDR3 length: 17 amino acids. Germline lookup yields CDR1 GITISATS and CDR2 ISYDGTV (reference sequence). This record comes from a study of gamma-delta chains in newborns, infants, children. Study-level information: Microbial exposure reportedly drives polyclonal innate γδ T cell expansion after birth.

TCRdb re-called the reads through CATT. This sample carries under 950 gamma-chain clones, 55% to 60% of them seen once, and the ten largest clones take 45% to 70%. Material: blood. The clonotype originates from a child who was a newborn, infant or young child, either healthy, febrile or measles-vaccinated (not recorded which). V gene TRGV9 combines with J gene TRGJP. TCRdb supplies no J gene; here it was assigned by aligning the nucleotide sequence to germline. In DNA form, the CDR3 reads TGTGCCTTGTGGGAGGTGCACGAAGAGTTGGGCAAAAAAATCAAGGTATTT. This encodes CALWEVHEELGKKIKVF.